This T cell receptor (beta chain) was captured in a study of T cells in Graves' hyperthyroidism and ophthalmopathy. In this sample, this clonotype turned up many times. Amplification of TCR beta CDR3 regions was performed using RNA transcripts as template. The HTBI primer set was used in a first-round RT-PCR of the TCR CDR3. Each CDR3 protein gets one entry after TCRdb re-called the multiplex PCR reads with MiXCR. The sample lists more than 300,000 distinct CDR3 sequences, 15% to 20% occurring once. The germline V gene encodes CDR1 LGHDT and CDR2 YNNKEL (reference sequence). The germline V and J ends were trimmed by 4 bases and 1 base, with 11 bases remaining between them. The CDR3 totals 14 residues.

The rearrangement joins TRBV3-1 to TRBJ2-7; D is ambiguous. The TCR comes from a man younger than 35 with Graves' ophthalmopathy. The sequenced material came from blood. The chain's CDR3 is CASSLAGRSYEQYF. The CDR3 DNA sequence: TGTGCCAGCAGCCTCGCAGGACGTTCCTACGAGCAGTACTTC.